Below, 13 T cell receptor beta chains from the same sample are listed, as sequenced in a study of siplizumab effects on memory and regulatory T cells. Repertoires were generated with immunoSEQ multiplex PCR, while TCRdb's copy carries only in-frame clones and drops some. Among about 56,000 clones listed, 95% to 98% were seen once. The specimen sequenced was naive CD8+ T cells sorted from blood. Every receptor here comes from a human donor in good health.

V is TRBV7-9 and J is TRBJ2-7; 16 bases map to TRBD2. V was pared by 10 bases and J by 5 bases, with 8 bases of the junction left unmatched. Germline CDR1 and CDR2: SEHNR and FQNEAQ (reference sequence). The CDR3 consists of 15 residues. The CDR3 DNA sequence: TGTGCCATCTTGGGACTAGCGGGAGGGCCGAACGAGCAGTACTTC. Protein product: CAILGLAGGPNEQYF.

This clone was seen just once. The chain carries TRBV18 and TRBJ2-1; D remains ambiguous. This CDR3 is 13 amino acids long. Trimming pared 8 bases from V and 0 bases from J, leaving 8 bases between. The germline gives CDR1 KGHSH, CDR2 LQKENI. CDR3 sequence reads: CASGRSSYNEQFF. CDR3 sequence (DNA): TGTGCCAGCGGCCGGAGCTCCTACAATGAGCAGTTCTTC.

The CDR3 DNA reads as TGTGCCTGGAGTCTCGGGGTCTACGAGCAGTACTTC. This encodes CAWSLGVYEQYF. This chain connects TRBV30 to TRBJ2-7, with D possibly TRBD2 on 5 matching bases. There are 12 residues in the CDR3. Trimming cost V 2 bases and J 3 bases, with 8 bases left between them. Per the germline V gene, CDR1 is GTSNPN and CDR2 is SVGIG (reference sequence).

V and J are TRBV11-2 and TRBJ1-1; possible D gene TRBD1, 5 bases. The CDR3 sequence is 15 residues long. V lost 5 bases to trimming and J lost 1 base, with 14 bases between them. The germline V gene encodes CDR1 SGHAT and CDR2 FQNNGV. The DNA for the CDR3 is TGTGCCAGCAGCCAGCGATTGGGGACGAACACTGAAGCTTTCTTT. Protein: CASSQRLGTNTEAFF.

The chain recombines TRBV4-1 with TRBJ2-3; 13 nucleotides match TRBD2. Germline V gives CDR1 MGHRA, CDR2 YSYEKL. This CDR3 contains 16 residues. After removal of 1 base from V and 6 bases from J, the junction contained 4 bases not matched to a gene. CDR3 in amino acids: CASSQVLAGGDDTQYF. As DNA, the CDR3 is TGCGCCAGCAGCCAAGTACTAGCGGGAGGGGACGATACGCAGTATTTT.

The chain has TRBV9 and TRBJ1-2; D possibly corresponds to TRBD1 (5 bases). V shed 0 bases and J shed 0 bases, with 12 bases lying between them. The CDR3 is 16 amino acids. CDR1 and CDR2 (germline): SGDLS, YYNGEE. The CDR3 bases are TGTGCCAGCAGCGTAGGGAGGGGCCGGGCTAACTATGGCTACACCTTC. Translating it yields CASSVGRGRANYGYTF.

This chain links TRBV5-1 with TRBJ1-4; the D is unclear. Germline CDR1 is SGHRS and CDR2 is YFSETQ. This CDR3 spans 14 amino acids. Trimming stripped 0 bases from V and 7 bases from J, with 10 bases between. The CDR3 protein is CASSLGRGAEKLFF. CDR3 bases: TGCGCCAGCAGCTTGGGTCGGGGAGCTGAAAAACTGTTTTTT.

The chain links TRBV4-2 to TRBJ2-7; 7 bases line up with TRBD1. Germline lookup yields CDR1 LGHNA and CDR2 YNFKEQ. This CDR3 contains 15 residues. J lost 3 bases, V lost 0 bases, and 5 bases had no gene match. The CDR3 DNA is TGTGCCAGCAGCCAAGATCGGACAGGAGTCTACGAGCAGTACTTC. This encodes CASSQDRTGVYEQYF.

The chain carries TRBV14 and TRBJ2-2, with D possibly TRBD1 on 6 matching bases. The CDR3 runs to 17 residues. Germline CDR1 and CDR2: SGHDN and FVKESK. V dropped 0 bases and J dropped 2 bases, with 13 bases sitting between them. The CDR3 spells CASSQDPQGSNTGELFF. For the CDR3, the DNA is TGTGCCAGCAGCCAAGATCCCCAGGGGAGTAACACCGGGGAGCTGTTTTTT.

This chain joins TRBV18 and TRBJ2-6, with TRBD1 matching over 8 bases. Germline assignment: CDR1 KGHSH and CDR2 LQKENI. Trimming took 4 bases from V and 0 from J; bases not matched to a gene: 14. This CDR3 spans 20 amino acids. CDR3 in amino acids: CASSLGTGHLISSGANVLTF. The CDR3 coding sequence is TGTGCCAGCTCACTAGGGACAGGCCACCTCATTAGCTCTGGGGCCAACGTCCTGACTTTC.

The gene calls are TRBV30 and TRBJ2-5; D might be TRBD1 (5 bases). CDR1 is GTSNPN, CDR2 SVGIG, per germline (reference sequence). The CDR3 is 13 amino acids. With 1 base removed from V and 5 bases from J, the gap between germline ends came to 11 bases. CDR3 nucleotide sequence: TGTGCCTGGAGTGCCAACCACAGGGAGACCCAGTACTTC. It codes for CAWSANHRETQYF. The complete variable domain, with remaining parts taken from reference TRBV30 and TRBJ2-5, reads SQTIHQWPATLVQPVGSPLSLECTVEGTSNPNLYWYRQAAGRGLQLLFYSVGIGQISSEVPQNLSASRPQDRQFILSSKKLLLSDSGFYLCAWSANHRETQYFGPGTRLLVL.

The chain recombines TRBV9 with TRBJ2-4, with 8 bases identical to TRBD2. The CDR3 has 15 amino acids. CDR1 is SGDLS and CDR2 is YYNGEE in the germline V gene. Trimming at V came to 3 bases and at J to 7 bases, leaving 9 bases not matched to a gene. CDR3 nucleotide sequence: TGTGCCAGCAGCGCAACCGGGACTAGTGGGAACATTCAGTACTTC. It is translated as CASSATGTSGNIQYF.

This rearrangement joins TRBV5-1 to TRBJ1-1; D remains unclear. The germline V and J ends were trimmed by 0 bases and 4 bases, with 7 bases remaining between them. The CDR3 consists of 13 residues. Germline CDR1 is SGHRS and CDR2 is YFSETQ. The CDR3 protein is CASSLGYLTEAFF. CDR3 coding DNA: TGCGCCAGCAGCTTGGGGTACCTCACTGAAGCTTTCTTT. Variable domain in full (rest from reference TRBV5-1 and TRBJ1-1): KAGVTQTPRYLIKTRGQQVTLSCSPISGHRSVSWYQQTPGQGLQFLFEYFSETQRNKGNFPGRFSGRQFSNSRSEMNVSTLELGDSALYLCASSLGYLTEAFFGQGTRLTVV.